A single sample gave rise to the 14 T cell receptor beta chains below, sequenced in a study of shared clonotypes between healthy human individuals (dated by TCRdb to the early 2020s). Libraries were prepared through the immunoSEQ multiplex PCR assay. Drawn from immuneACCESS, this table holds only the in-frame rearrangements with V and J called that TCRdb kept. Clones are partly lost; checked studies trace under half to an unresolved V gene and leave the rest unexplained. The sample table shows about 2 million clones, and about 95% are seen once. Under 1.5% of the sample lies in the top ten. For the CD8 naive samples, CD45RO-negative cells were positively selected for CCR7, yielding a CD45RA+CCR7+ population from which TemRA cells were excluded. Sequencing was done on a sample of naive CD8+ T cells sorted from blood. Per the publication, the cell subset or site label means: CD45RA+CCR7+. These receptors came from a man younger than 35 in good health.

In this sample, this clone turned up once. V usage is TRBV15 and J usage is TRBJ2-3; TRBD2 matches 8 bases. This CDR3 has 16 residues. Germline CDR1 is LNHNV and CDR2 is YYDKDF (reference sequence). Trimming removed 2 bases from V and 3 bases from J; junction bases left unmatched: 7. DNA for the CDR3: TGTGCCACCAGCAGAACACTAGCGGTTAAAACAGATACGCAGTATTTT. As protein: CATSRTLAVKTDTQYF.

This clone was recorded only once. Other DNA variants within this sample encode the same CDR3. The rearrangement uses TRBV20-1 and TRBJ1-5; D is unresolved. The CDR3 has 9 residues. Germline CDR1 and CDR2: DFQATT and SNEGSKA (reference sequence). The V end was cut by 6 bases, the J end by 7 bases, with 4 bases between. The CDR3 spells CSAGQPQHF. The CDR3 DNA follows: TGCAGTGCGGGGCAGCCCCAGCATTTT.

The chain recombines TRBV14 with TRBJ2-1; 8 bases fit TRBD1. CDR3 length: 13 amino acids. The germline gives CDR1 SGHDN, CDR2 FVKESK. V lost 7 bases, J lost 15 bases, and 14 bases stayed unmatched. CDR3 sequence (DNA): TGTGCCAGCACCCTGATTGGACAGGGAACACCGTTCTTC. Its protein is CASTLIGQGTPFF. Using reference TRBV14 and TRBJ2-1 for the parts outside the CDR3, the full variable domain is EAGVTQFPSHSVIEKGQTVTLRCDPISGHDNLYWYRRVMGKEIKFLLHFVKESKQDESGMPNNRFLAERTGGTYSTLKVQPAELEDSGVYFCASTLIGQGTPFFGPGTRLTVL.

The CDR3 spells CASRTRTVIYGYTF. In DNA form, the CDR3 reads TGTGCCAGTCGCACACGGACGGTCATCTATGGCTACACCTTC. The chain links TRBV19 to TRBJ1-2, with D unclear. Trimming cost V 8 bases and J 4 bases, with 17 bases left between them. Germline V gene sequence: CDR1 LNHDA, CDR2 SQIVND (reference sequence). This CDR3 contains 14 residues.

The V call is TRBV21-1, the J call TRBJ1-4. TRBV21-1 is flagged as a pseudogene. The CDR3 contains 14 residues. In DNA form, the CDR3 reads TGTGCCAGCAGAGGGACCTTTAGGGGTGAAAAACTGTTTTTT. It codes for CASRGTFRGEKLFF.

The V call is TRBV19, the J call TRBJ1-4; 8 nucleotides line up with TRBD1. Germline-derived CDR1 and CDR2 are LNHDA and SQIVND (reference sequence). Trimming cost V 5 bases and J 8 bases; bases outside gene matches: 10. CDR3 size: 15 residues. The CDR3 DNA reads as TGTGCCAGTAGTGATTCCGACAGGGGCAACGAAAAACTGTTTTTT. The encoded protein is CASSDSDRGNEKLFF.

The rearrangement joins TRBV15 to TRBJ1-5; no clear D gene. V lost 5 bases and J lost 5, with 10 bases in between. The CDR3 runs 13 residues. Germline lookup yields CDR1 LNHNV and CDR2 YYDKDF (reference sequence). CDR3 in amino acids: CATSWAGYQPQHF. The CDR3 coding sequence is TGTGCCACCAGCTGGGCCGGATATCAGCCCCAGCATTTT.

The chain is built from TRBV7-9 and TRBJ2-1; TRBD1 might be the D (7 bases). V was cut by 8 bases and J by 7 bases, with 15 bases left in between. Germline loops: CDR1 SEHNR, CDR2 FQNEAQ (reference sequence). CDR3 length: 13 residues. This CDR3 reads CASRQGGGNEQFF. CDR3 sequence (DNA): TGTGCCAGCCGACAGGGAGGAGGGAATGAGCAGTTCTTC.

This sequence joins TRBV27 and TRBJ2-7, with D maybe TRBD1 (5 bases). Germline V gene data show CDR1 as MNHEY and CDR2 as SMNVEV (reference sequence). V was shortened by 2 bases and J by 6 bases, with 8 bases between the two germline ends. This CDR3 spans 12 amino acids. As DNA, the CDR3 is TGTGCCAGCAGTTTAGACACAGGCGAGCAGTACTTC. Its translation is CASSLDTGEQYF.

With respect to this clone: An end of the junction does not agree with germline; a read error may underlie this. The chain is built from TRBV6-1 and TRBJ2-5, with D hard to call. Looked up from germline, CDR1 is MNHNS and CDR2 is SASEGT. CDR3 length equals 10 residues. The CDR3 is CASSDVVHNF. The CDR3, as DNA: TGTGCCAGCAGTGATGTTGTTCATAACTTC.

The chain uses TRBV27 and TRBJ2-7; D uncertain. V was cut by 8 bases and J by 2 bases, with 16 bases left in between. CDR3 length equals 14 residues. The germline CDR1 and CDR2 sequences are MNHEY and SMNVEV (reference sequence). CDR3 DNA sequence: TGTGCCAGCTCTAACAGCGCCAGCCCCTACGAGCAGTACTTC. Translated, it gives CASSNSASPYEQYF.

This clone was found once. The chain employs TRBV25-1 and TRBJ2-5; 7 bases are a match to TRBD2. Germline assignment: CDR1 MGHDK and CDR2 SYGVNS. V lost 3 bases to trimming and J lost 5 bases; unmatched junction nucleotides: 6. CDR3 length equals 14 residues. The CDR3 loop is CASSDFSGLETQYF. CDR3 DNA sequence: TGTGCCAGCAGTGACTTTAGCGGGCTCGAGACCCAGTACTTC.

In the case of this clone: The same CDR3 can be traced to other DNA sequences in this sample. The chain has TRBV6-5 and TRBJ1-1; D possibly corresponds to TRBD1 (5 bases). Germline lookup yields CDR1 MNHEY and CDR2 SVGAGI. The length of the CDR3 is 13 residues. V lost 7 bases and J lost 1, with 10 bases in between. In DNA form, the CDR3 reads TGTGCCAGCACCCCCGGGGGGAACACTGAAGCTTTCTTT. This codes for CASTPGGNTEAFF.

Concerning this clone itself: The same CDR3 also results from other DNA sequences found in this sample. The V and J genes are TRBV28 and TRBJ2-3; tentatively, D is TRBD2 (6 bases). This CDR3 region has 12 residues. Trimming took 2 bases from V and 6 from J, leaving 6 bases between them. Per germline, CDR1 MDHEN and CDR2 SYDVKM. The CDR3 spells CASSLAGDTQYF. The CDR3 coding sequence is TGTGCCAGCAGTTTAGCGGGGGATACGCAGTATTTT.